This passage covers 5 T cell receptor beta chains from one sample sequenced in a study of blood T cell repertoires in COVID-19. This table comes from immunoSEQ multiplex PCR, and its TCRdb copy is limited to in-frame clones, with some not included. The sample records approximately 300,000 clones, 80% to 90% being singletons. Sequenced input: peripheral blood. These receptors all come from a man in his forties or fifties with active or convalescent COVID-19.

The sample holds one count of this clone. J is TRBJ2-3 and V is TRBV3-1 (or the pseudogene TRBV3-2); maybe TRBD2 (6 bases). CDR3 length equals 13 residues. The V and J ends lost 6 bases and 1 base respectively, with 8 bases between them. From germline, CDR1 is LGHDT and CDR2 YNNKEL (reference sequence). CDR3 in amino acids: CASRWGGTDTQYF. The CDR3 DNA reads TGTGCCAGCAGGTGGGGGGGCACAGATACGCAGTATTTT.

The chain uses TRBV4-3 and TRBJ2-5; 8 bases are shared with TRBD1. CDR1 is LGHNA, CDR2 YSLEER, per germline. The J segment lost 4 bases and the V segment lost 4 bases, leaving 11 bases of the junction unmatched. The CDR3 contains 16 residues. CDR3: CASSRGAGGAGETQYF. CDR3 nucleotides: TGCGCCAGCAGCCGTGGGGCAGGGGGCGCGGGAGAGACCCAGTACTTC.

The rearrangement links TRBV28 to TRBJ1-1; no clear D. V was cut by 5 bases and J by 3 bases, with 7 bases left in between. The CDR3 runs 12 residues. Germline assignment: CDR1 MDHEN and CDR2 SYDVKM. The CDR3 region has the DNA TGTGCCAGCAGTCTAGTACACACTGAAGCTTTCTTT. Translated, it gives CASSLVHTEAFF.

As concerns this clone: Germline is not matched at one junction end, which may reflect a read error. This sequence joins TRBV2 and TRBJ2-3, with a possible D match to TRBD2 (6 bases). The germline gives CDR1 SNHLY, CDR2 FYNNEI. This CDR3 is 12 amino acids long. CDR3 sequence reads: CASGRELAQKNF. CDR3 DNA: TGTGCCAGCGGCCGCGAACTAGCCCAAAAAAATTTT.

J is TRBJ1-4 and V is TRBV5-1; D is undetermined. CDR3 length: 13 amino acids. Trimming removed 10 bases at V and 8 bases at J, with 18 bases between. Germline-derived CDR1 and CDR2 are SGHRS and YFSETQ. Here the CDR3 reads CASPGGSTEKLFF. The CDR3 coding sequence is TGCGCCTCCCCGGGCGGGTCAACGGAAAAACTGTTTTTT.